This TCR beta chain was identified during a study of response to subunit inactivated influenza vaccine. In its sample, this clonotype was seen a few times. Germline V gene data show CDR1 as SGDLS and CDR2 as YYNGEE. The CDR3 is made up of 17 amino acids. The V and J ends lost 4 bases and 4 bases respectively, with 21 bases between them. MiXCR, run by TCRdb on the RT-PCR reads, gives a single entry per CDR3 protein. The sample lists roughly 540,000 distinct CDR3 sequences; 20% to 25% were seen once. These data also featured in a second study, about T cells expressing NK-cell markers. That source notes: Template switching by 5'RACE with UMIs generated the TCR beta cDNA. There were seven HCMV-seropositive donors and one seronegative donor among the eight sequenced. Over 5 donors had dominant NKG2C+ clonotypes that comprised about 1.0-7.5% of their CD8+ T cells. Evidence did not settle whether expanded NKG2C+ T cell clones targeted HCMV.

Sequencing used CD4+ T cells sorted from PBMCs, obtained 11 to 12 days after vaccination. This sequence joins TRBV9 and TRBJ2-1; D perhaps matches TRBD1 (6 bases). The TCR was taken from a man aged 50-60 years who received an inactivated influenza vaccine. The CDR3 nucleotides read TGTGCCAGCAGCCCCTCCCTCAGGGGCCCTCCTTACAATGAGCAGTTCTTC. As protein: CASSPSLRGPPYNEQFF.